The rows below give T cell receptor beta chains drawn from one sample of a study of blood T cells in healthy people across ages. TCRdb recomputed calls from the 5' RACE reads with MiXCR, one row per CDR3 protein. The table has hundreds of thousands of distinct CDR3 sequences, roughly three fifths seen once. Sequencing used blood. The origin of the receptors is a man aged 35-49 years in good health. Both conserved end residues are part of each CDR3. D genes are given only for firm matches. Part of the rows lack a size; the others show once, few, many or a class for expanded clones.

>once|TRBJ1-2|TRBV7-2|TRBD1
TGTGCCAGCACCCCAAGACAGGGGCAGGGCTACACCTTC
CASTPRQGQGYTF
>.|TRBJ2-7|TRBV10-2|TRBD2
TGCGCCAGCAGACCCCTAGCGGGAGTCTCCTACGAGCAGTACTTC
CASRPLAGVSYEQYF
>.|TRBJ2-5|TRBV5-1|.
TGCGCCAGCAATGGGAGATACTCCTCCCTACAAGAGACCCAGTACTTC
CASNGRYSSLQETQYF
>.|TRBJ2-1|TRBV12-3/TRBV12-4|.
TGTGCCAGCAGGGACCCGACGGGTGAGCAGTTCTTC
CASRDPTGEQFF
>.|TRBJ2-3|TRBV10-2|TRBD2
TGCGCCAGCAGGTCACCCCTAGCGGGCACTCAAGATACGCAGTATTTT
CASRSPLAGTQDTQYF
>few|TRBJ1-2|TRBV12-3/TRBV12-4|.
TGTGCCAGCAGTGCTGGGGGAGGAGGAGGCTATGGCTACACCTTC
CASSAGGGGGYGYTF
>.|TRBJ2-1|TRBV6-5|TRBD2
TGTGCCAGCAGACCTACCGGGGGGGGTCACAATGAGCAGTTCTTC
CASRPTGGGHNEQFF
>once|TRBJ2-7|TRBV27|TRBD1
TGTGCCAGCAGTCCCGGGACAGGGGGTACCTCCTACGAGCAGTACTTC
CASSPGTGGTSYEQYF
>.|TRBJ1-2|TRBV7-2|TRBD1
TGTGCCAGCAGCCCACGGCCAGGACAAGGACAGGACTATGGCTACACCTTC
CASSPRPGQGQDYGYTF
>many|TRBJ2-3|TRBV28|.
TGTGCCAGCAGCTTAACCGGGACGACAGATACGCAGTATTTT
CASSLTGTTDTQYF
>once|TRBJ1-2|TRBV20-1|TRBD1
TGCAGTGCCACAGGGGGGGGCGCGGGGCTTCTTAACTATGGCTACACCTTC
CSATGGGAGLLNYGYTF
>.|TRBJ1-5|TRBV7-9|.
TGTGCCAGCAGCTTAGCCACTCCGAAGGGGAATCAGCCCCGGCATTTT
CASSLATPKGNQPRHF
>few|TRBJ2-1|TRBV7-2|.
TGTGCCAGCAGCTTCGACCAAAACTTTTACAATGAGCAGTTCTTC
CASSFDQNFYNEQFF
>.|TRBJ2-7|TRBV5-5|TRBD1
TGTGCCAGCAGCGTGGACAGGGATGCCCCCTACGAGCAGTACTTC
CASSVDRDAPYEQYF
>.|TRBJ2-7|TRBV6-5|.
TGTGCCAGCAGCCTACAGGGTTCCTACTACGAGCAGTACTTC
CASSLQGSYYEQYF
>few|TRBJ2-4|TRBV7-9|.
TGTGCCAGCAGCTGGGCAGCGGCTGGCGCCAAAAACATTCAGTACTTC
CASSWAAAGAKNIQYF
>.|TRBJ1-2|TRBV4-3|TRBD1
TGCGCCAGCAGCCAACTCCCGGACAGGGGGGCCTATGGCTACACCTTC
CASSQLPDRGAYGYTF
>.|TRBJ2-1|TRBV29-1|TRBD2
TGCAACGTTACCGGGACTATTTACAATGAGCAGTTCTTC
CNVTGTIYNEQFF
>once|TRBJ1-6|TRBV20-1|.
TGCAGTGCTAGGCAGGGGCCCTTGCCATATAATTCACCCCTCCACTTT
CSARQGPLPYNSPLHF
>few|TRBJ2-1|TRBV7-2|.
TGTGCCAGCAGCGCCGGATCCCCACGGGAGCAGTTCTTC
CASSAGSPREQFF
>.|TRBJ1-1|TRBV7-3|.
TGTGCCAGCAGCTTAACGAGGGTGGGGACTGAAGCTTTCTTT
CASSLTRVGTEAFF
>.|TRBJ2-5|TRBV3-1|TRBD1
TGTGCCAGCAGCCAAGATAAGGGACAGATACAAGAGACCCAGTACTTC
CASSQDKGQIQETQYF
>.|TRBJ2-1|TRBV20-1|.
TGCAGTGCTAGAGATTCTGGGCAGGGGGGTTACAATGAGCAGTTCTTC
CSARDSGQGGYNEQFF
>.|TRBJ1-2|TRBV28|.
TGTGCCAGCAGCCCTCCGCGGTCGCAGATCGTCGGCGGCTACACCTTC
CASSPPRSQIVGGYTF
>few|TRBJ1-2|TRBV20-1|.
TGCAGTGCTAGAGGGGCAGGGGAAGGGGGCTACACCTTC
CSARGAGEGGYTF
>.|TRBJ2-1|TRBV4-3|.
TGCGCCAGCAGCCACCTCAGTTATAATGAGCAGTTCTTC
CASSHLSYNEQFF
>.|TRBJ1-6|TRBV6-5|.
TGTGCCAGCAGTGACTCAGGGAATTCACCCCTCCACTTT
CASSDSGNSPLHF
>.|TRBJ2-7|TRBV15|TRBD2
TGTGCCACCAGCAGGGGCGGGGGGGACTACGAGCAGTACTTC
CATSRGGGDYEQYF
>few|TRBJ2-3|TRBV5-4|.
TGTGCCAGCAGCTTGGACGTAGGCAGCACAGATACGCAGTATTTT
CASSLDVGSTDTQYF
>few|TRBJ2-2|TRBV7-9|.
TGTGCCAGCAGCCAACCTTTTCGGGGCGGGGAGCTGTTTTTT
CASSQPFRGGELFF
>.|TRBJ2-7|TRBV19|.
TGTGCCAGTAGTATCCAGTTTCGGGATGAGCAGTACTTC
CASSIQFRDEQYF
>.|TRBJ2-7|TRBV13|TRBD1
TGTGCCAGCAGCTCAGTTAACCCAGGACAGGGGTTGTCCGAGCAGTACTTC
CASSSVNPGQGLSEQYF
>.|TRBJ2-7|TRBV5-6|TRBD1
TGTGCCAGCAGCTTGGTACAGGGGTCCCACGAGCAGTACTTC
CASSLVQGSHEQYF
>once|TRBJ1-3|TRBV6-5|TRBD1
TGTGCCAGCAGGCGGGACAGTAAGAGCTCTGGAAACACCGTATATTTT
CASRRDSKSSGNTVYF
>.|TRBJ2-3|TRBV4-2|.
TGTGCCAGCAGCCAAGATTGGGACTTTCCCCCAGATACGCAGTATTTT
CASSQDWDFPPDTQYF
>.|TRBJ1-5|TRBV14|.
TGTGCCAGCAGCCAAGAACAGGGCCAGCCCCAGCATTTT
CASSQEQGQPQHF
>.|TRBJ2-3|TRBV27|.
TGTGCCAGCAGTTTAGGGCTAGTTCTAAGAGATACGCAGTATTTT
CASSLGLVLRDTQYF
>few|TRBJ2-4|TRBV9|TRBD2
TGTGCCAGCAGCGTCTCCCCTAGCGGGGGGGAAACACTTATAGCCAAAAACATTCAGTACTTC
CASSVSPSGGETLIAKNIQYF
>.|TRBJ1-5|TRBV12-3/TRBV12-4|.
TGTGCCAGCAGCCGGAATGATCAGCCCCAGCATTTT
CASSRNDQPQHF
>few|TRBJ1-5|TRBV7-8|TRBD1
TGTGCCAGCAGCTTAGGGACAGGGCTAAGCAATCAGCCCCAGCATTTT
CASSLGTGLSNQPQHF
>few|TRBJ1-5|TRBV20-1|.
TGCAGTGCTAGAGAGACAGCCGGTCAAGGCAATCAGCCCCAGCATTTT
CSARETAGQGNQPQHF
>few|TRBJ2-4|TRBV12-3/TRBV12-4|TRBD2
TGTGCCAGCAGTTTAAGCCCGGGAGGGATTCAGTACTTC
CASSLSPGGIQYF
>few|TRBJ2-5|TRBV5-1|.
TGCGCCAGCTTGTCCGCATTCCAAGAGACCCAGTACTTC
CASLSAFQETQYF
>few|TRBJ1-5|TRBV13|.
TGTGCCAGCAGCAAAAGTGGGGTGGGTCAGCCCCAGCATTTT
CASSKSGVGQPQHF
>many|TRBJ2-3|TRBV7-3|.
TGTGCCAGCAGGGGGTGGATGGCGGGTTCCAGCACAGATACGCAGTATTTT
CASRGWMAGSSTDTQYF
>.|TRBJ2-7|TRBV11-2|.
TGTGCCAGCAGCTTAGTTGGCAGGGCGCACGACGAGCAGTACTTC
CASSLVGRAHDEQYF
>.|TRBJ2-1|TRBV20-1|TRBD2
TGCAGTGCAAGGACTAGCGGGGACATCAATGAGCAGTTCTTC
CSARTSGDINEQFF
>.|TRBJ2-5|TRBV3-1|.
TGTGCCAGCAGCCAAGATCTCGGGTATCCCCAGCAAGAGACCCAGTACTTC
CASSQDLGYPQQETQYF
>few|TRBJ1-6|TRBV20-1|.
TGCAGTGCTACCGAACAGGGTCCCTCACCCCTCCACTTT
CSATEQGPSPLHF
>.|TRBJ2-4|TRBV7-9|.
TGTGCCAGCAGCTCCGACAGCCTAGCCAAAAACATTCAGTACTTC
CASSSDSLAKNIQYF
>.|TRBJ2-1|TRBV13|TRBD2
TGTGCCAGCGGCCTCGGGCTAGCGGGAAACAGAGAGCAGTTCTTC
CASGLGLAGNREQFF
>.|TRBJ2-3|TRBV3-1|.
TGTGCCAGCAGCCGGGACGGAGACGTCACGGATACGCAGTATTTT
CASSRDGDVTDTQYF
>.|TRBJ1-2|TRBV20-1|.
TGCAGTGCTAGTCGGCAGGAGAACTATGGCTACACCTTC
CSASRQENYGYTF
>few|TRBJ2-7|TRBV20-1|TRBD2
TGCAGTGCTAGGACTAGCGGGACCTACGAGCAGTACTTC
CSARTSGTYEQYF
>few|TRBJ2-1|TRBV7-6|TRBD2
TGTGCCAGCAGCTTAGGGACTAGCGGGAGTGGTAGGTTTTACAATGAGCAGTTCTTC
CASSLGTSGSGRFYNEQFF